This is a list of T cell receptor beta chains from one sample in a study of neoadjuvant anti-PD-1 for oral cavity cancer. The data were produced by immunoSEQ multiplex PCR, yet TCRdb's version contains in-frame clones alone and is incomplete. The data contain tens of thousands of clones, 77% of them singletons. Sequencing was performed on PBMCs, taken after nivolumab (anti-PD-1) treatment. These receptors all stem from a person aged 40 to 85 with oral cavity squamous cell carcinoma. CDR3s include the opening cysteine and the closing phenylalanine or tryptophan. D genes are given only for firm matches. Where a row states a size, it is once, few, many or the class of an expanded clone; other rows omit it.

TRBJ1-1 | TRBD1 | - | TRBV6-6 | CASSPTGGTEAFF | TGTGCCAGCAGTCCCACAGGGGGCACTGAAGCTTTCTTT
TRBJ2-7 | - | few | TRBV30 | CAWSVQSVGEQYF | TGTGCCTGGAGTGTACAGTCCGTGGGAGAGCAGTACTTC
TRBJ1-3 | TRBD1 | few | TRBV5-4 | CASSRDSIAGNTIYF | TGTGCCAGCAGCAGGGACAGTATAGCAGGAAACACCATATATTTT
TRBJ2-1 | TRBD2 | - | TRBV28 | CASMGLAGGSYNEQFF | TGTGCCAGCATGGGACTAGCGGGAGGGTCCTACAATGAGCAGTTCTTC
TRBJ1-1 | - | - | TRBV6-1 | CASSVTGVNTEAFF | TGTGCCAGCAGTGTGACAGGCGTGAACACTGAAGCTTTCTTT
TRBJ1-4 | - | once | TRBV15 | CATSGTGIIGVATNEKLFF | TGTGCCACCAGTGGTACAGGGATAATAGGGGTTGCAACTAATGAAAAACTGTTTTTT
TRBJ2-7 | - | - | TRBV5-1 | CASRLERGTHEQYF | TGCGCCAGCCGCCTCGAGAGGGGCACCCACGAGCAGTACTTC
TRBJ2-2 | TRBD1 | once | TRBV6-1 | CASSVDRGTGELFF | TGTGCCAGCAGTGTTGACAGGGGGACCGGGGAGCTGTTTTTT
TRBJ2-2 | TRBD2 | - | TRBV19 | CASRPGTSGKTGELFF | TGTGCCAGTAGACCCGGGACTAGCGGGAAAACCGGGGAGCTGTTTTTT
TRBJ2-3 | TRBD2 | - | TRBV29-1 | CSANGLAGHTDTQYF | TGCAGCGCCAATGGACTAGCGGGCCACACAGATACGCAGTATTTT
TRBJ1-1 | - | once | TRBV5-4 | CASSLHSGQNTEAFF | TGTGCCAGCAGCTTACATTCAGGACAGAACACTGAAGCTTTCTTT
TRBJ1-1 | TRBD1 | - | TRBV5-5 | CASSLDPRGRNTEAFF | TGTGCCAGCAGCTTGGACCCCAGGGGGCGAAACACTGAAGCTTTCTTT
TRBJ2-7 | TRBD2 | once | TRBV4-1 | CASSQKTSGSTPYEQYF | TGCGCCAGCAGCCAGAAGACTAGCGGGAGCACACCCTACGAGCAGTACTTC
TRBJ2-5 | TRBD2 | - | TRBV14 | CASRPFSSSGGLQETQYF | TGTGCCAGCAGGCCCTTCTCTTCCAGCGGGGGGCTTCAAGAGACCCAGTACTTC
TRBJ2-2 | - | - | TRBV6-6 | CASSLMGAGELFF | TGTGCCAGCAGTCTTATGGGAGCCGGGGAGCTGTTTTTT
TRBJ2-1 | TRBD2 | - | TRBV4-2 | CASSLRLAGESWNEQFF | TGTGCCAGCAGCCTACGACTAGCGGGAGAATCGTGGAATGAGCAGTTCTTC